This is a list of T cell receptor beta chains from one sample in a study of T cell repertoires in cytomegalovirus infection. TCRdb called the reads again in MiXCR, with one record for every CDR3 protein. This table holds about 180,000 distinct CDR3 sequences, about 15% found once. Sequencing used CD8+ T cells from PBMCs. All receptors come from a human donor in good health (CMV status not recorded). Some clones in this sample may be carry-over from other donors' samples. CDR3s include the opening cysteine and the closing phenylalanine or tryptophan. Fields, in order: V gene, J gene, D gene, clone size, CDR3 DNA, CDR3 protein. D genes are given only for firm matches. Clone size is not always given. Where it is, it says once, few, many or a class for expanded clones.

>TRBV13|TRBJ2-5|NA|many
TGTGCCAGCAGCTCAGCTAACCAAGAGACCCAGTACTTC
CASSSANQETQYF
>TRBV12-3/TRBV12-4|TRBJ1-2|NA|NA
TGTGCCAACAGTCCTTCCGTTTCGCAGGGGAGCTATGGCTACACCTTC
CANSPSVSQGSYGYTF
>TRBV7-9|TRBJ2-7|TRBD1|few
TGTGCCAGCAGCTCCCCTCCCGGGACAGGAGACGTATACGAGCAGTACTTC
CASSSPPGTGDVYEQYF
>TRBV2|TRBJ2-1|TRBD1|few
TGTGCCAGCATTCAACAGGGGGCAGGGAATGAGCAGTTCTTC
CASIQQGAGNEQFF
>TRBV6-9|TRBJ2-4|TRBD1|NA
TGTGCCAGCAGTTATTCTGGGACAGGGGGGAAAAACATTCAGTACTTC
CASSYSGTGGKNIQYF
>TRBV28|TRBJ2-1|TRBD2|NA
TGTGCCAGCAGTTTCGGCGGGGGGGCCGCGAATGAGCAGTTCTTC
CASSFGGGAANEQFF
>TRBV7-2|TRBJ2-5|NA|few
TGTGCCAGCAGCTCCGGAGGGGGCAGGGAGACCCAGTACTTC
CASSSGGGRETQYF
>TRBV27|TRBJ2-1|NA|NA
TGTGCCAGCAGTTTATCGAGAGGGTTAGGAAGGAATGAGCAGTTCTTC
CASSLSRGLGRNEQFF
>TRBV7-8|TRBJ2-1|TRBD2|many
TGTGCCAGCAGCTCCGGGACTAGCATAAACAATGAGCAGTTCTTC
CASSSGTSINNEQFF
>TRBV7-6|TRBJ2-7|NA|NA
TGTGCCAGCACCCCTGGCAGTCCATCCCCCGAGCAGTACTTC
CASTPGSPSPEQYF
>TRBV28|TRBJ2-7|NA|few
TGTGCCAGCAGTTTTGGGGGCGAGGACTCACCTCCAAGCCAGCAGTACTTC
CASSFGGEDSPPSQQYF
>TRBV7-2|TRBJ2-3|NA|few
TGTGCCAGCAGCTCCTGGGGCTCCACAGATACGCAGTATTTT
CASSSWGSTDTQYF
>TRBV11-1|TRBJ2-3|NA|NA
TGTGCCAGCAGCTTAAAAGCGGTATGGAGCACAGATACGCAGTATTTT
CASSLKAVWSTDTQYF
>TRBV7-8|TRBJ2-2|NA|few
TGTGCCAGCAGCTTATTGGTTCGTCGGGGGAGGAACACCGGGGAGCTGTTTTTT
CASSLLVRRGRNTGELFF
>TRBV11-2|TRBJ2-3|NA|NA
TGTGCCAGCAGCTTAGGAGCGACAGCCACAGATACGCAGTATTTT
CASSLGATATDTQYF
>TRBV25-1|TRBJ1-2|TRBD1|NA
TGTGCCAGCAGATCAGGGGGCGCATATGGCTACACCTTC
CASRSGGAYGYTF
>TRBV10-3|TRBJ2-1|TRBD2|NA
TGTGCCATCAGTGAGCAGGGCGGGGGTTCCTACAATGAGCAGTTCTTC
CAISEQGGGSYNEQFF
>TRBV20-1|TRBJ1-5|NA|few
TGCAGTGCTAGAGAGGGAGGCAGGGTAAGCCAGCCCCAGCATTTT
CSAREGGRVSQPQHF
>TRBV19|TRBJ1-5|TRBD1|few
TGTGCCAGTAGTATGGCCCCTACAGGGGGAAAACAGCCCCAGCATTTT
CASSMAPTGGKQPQHF
>TRBV6-2/TRBV6-3|TRBJ1-6|TRBD1|NA
TGTGCCAGCAGTTCGACAGGGGTTTTGGATTCACCCCTCCACTTT
CASSSTGVLDSPLHF
>TRBV29-1|TRBJ2-1|TRBD1|NA
TGCAGCGTTGGGTCCGGGACAGCCTACGAGCAGTTCTTC
CSVGSGTAYEQFF
>TRBV4-2|TRBJ1-6|NA|NA
TGTGCCAGCAGCCAAATGACAGCCGTTTCTTTCAATTCACCCCTCCACTTT
CASSQMTAVSFNSPLHF
>TRBV4-1|TRBJ1-1|NA|NA
TGCGCCAGCAGCCAAGCTAGAGGTGACACTGAAGCTTTCTTT
CASSQARGDTEAFF
>TRBV28|TRBJ2-7|NA|NA
TGTGCCAGCAGTTTCACAGTGAGCTCCTACGAGCAGTACTTC
CASSFTVSSYEQYF
>TRBV4-1|TRBJ1-1|NA|NA
TGCGCCAGCAGCCAAGGGTTGGCGGATTTGGAAGCTTTCTTT
CASSQGLADLEAFF
>TRBV12-3/TRBV12-4|TRBJ1-5|NA|few
TGTGCCAGCAGAGGGAGCAATCAGCCCCAGCATTTT
CASRGSNQPQHF
>TRBV7-2|TRBJ1-6|TRBD1|NA
TGTGCCAGCAGCCTCGGGACAGGGAGAAATTCACCCCTCCACTTT
CASSLGTGRNSPLHF
>TRBV20-1|TRBJ1-1|NA|few
TGCAGTGCCCGAACCCCCCAGTCCAACACTGAAGCTTTCTTT
CSARTPQSNTEAFF
>TRBV7-6|TRBJ2-7|NA|NA
TGTGCCAGCAGCTCACTCCGGGACGGCTACGAGCAGTACTTC
CASSSLRDGYEQYF
>TRBV15|TRBJ2-5|NA|NA
TGTGCCACCAGCAGAGATCGTGGCGTTCAAGAGACCCAGTACTTC
CATSRDRGVQETQYF
>TRBV2|TRBJ2-7|NA|NA
TGTGCCAGCAGTGTACAGGAAAACGAGCAGTACTTC
CASSVQENEQYF
>TRBV7-9|TRBJ1-3|NA|few
TGTGCCAGCAGCTCCGAAAGCTTAGACTCTGGAAACACCATATATTTT
CASSSESLDSGNTIYF
>TRBV29-1|TRBJ1-2|NA|few
TGCAGCGCCTGGGGAGGGGGCTATGGCTACACCTTC
CSAWGGGYGYTF
>TRBV11-1|TRBJ2-2|NA|once
TGTGCCAGCAGCTTAGACGCCGGGGAGCTGTTTTTT
CASSLDAGELFF
>TRBV19|TRBJ2-7|NA|NA
TGTGCCAGTAGTATGGACAGAGCCTACGAGCAGTACTTC
CASSMDRAYEQYF
>TRBV7-9|TRBJ1-1|NA|few
TGTGCCAGCAGTGACCCCCGAGCGGGGAACACTGAAGCTTTCTTT
CASSDPRAGNTEAFF
>TRBV2|TRBJ2-7|TRBD1|NA
TGTGCCAGCAGTGACGGGGACAGCTACGTCTACGAGCAGTACTTC
CASSDGDSYVYEQYF
>TRBV7-2|TRBJ1-1|NA|many
TGTGCCAGCAGCTTAGATGGACCAGGGAGAGTCATGAACACTGAAGCTTTCTTT
CASSLDGPGRVMNTEAFF
>TRBV14|TRBJ2-1|NA|few
TGTGCCAGCAGCCAAGGTGGTAGCGGACCGAACAATGAGCAGTTCTTC
CASSQGGSGPNNEQFF
>TRBV12-5|TRBJ1-6|TRBD1|NA
TGTGCTAGTGGTTCGGGACAGACAAATTCACCCCTCCACTTT
CASGSGQTNSPLHF
>TRBV3-1|TRBJ2-1|NA|NA
TGTGCCAGCAGCGCCCAGACTGGAAGGGATGAGCAGTTCTTC
CASSAQTGRDEQFF
>TRBV12-3/TRBV12-4|TRBJ1-5|NA|NA
TGTGCCAGCTCCCTCTTCAGCGGGGGGGCTCAGCCCCAGCATTTT
CASSLFSGGAQPQHF
>TRBV11-2|TRBJ2-1|TRBD2|NA
TGTGCCAGCAGCTCGGGACTAGCTAATCATGAGCAGTTCTTC
CASSSGLANHEQFF
>TRBV2|TRBJ2-1|NA|NA
TGTGCCAGCAGGGGCGATGAGCAGTTCTTC
CASRGDEQFF
>TRBV10-3|TRBJ2-7|NA|NA
TGTGCCATCAGTGGGCCGGGACAAGGGGATCGAGTAGAGGTCTACGAGCAGTACTTC
CAISGPGQGDRVEVYEQYF
>TRBV2|TRBJ2-7|TRBD1|few
TGTGCCAGCAGTGAGGAGACAGGGGACTACGAGCAGTACTTC
CASSEETGDYEQYF
>TRBV6-2/TRBV6-3|TRBJ2-5|TRBD2|NA
TGTGCCAGCAGTCCACTAGCGGGAGACCAAGAGACCCAGTACTTC
CASSPLAGDQETQYF
>TRBV28|TRBJ2-5|NA|few
TGTGCCAGCAGTCAGGACAGTCAAGAGACCCAGTACTTC
CASSQDSQETQYF
>TRBV10-3|TRBJ2-7|TRBD1|NA
TGTGCCATCATGGGACAGGGCAACGAGCAGTACTTC
CAIMGQGNEQYF
>TRBV10-3|TRBJ2-3|NA|NA
TGTGCCACTCAGACGGCTCCTACTAGCACAGATACGCAGTATTTT
CATQTAPTSTDTQYF
>TRBV28|TRBJ1-5|NA|few
TGTGCCAGCAGTTTTGATGTTCTGAGAAGCAATCAGCCCCAGCATTTT
CASSFDVLRSNQPQHF
>TRBV4-1|TRBJ2-2|TRBD1|NA
TGCGCCAGCAGCCAAGTCCCACACAGGGGAGCCGGGGAGCTGTTTTTT
CASSQVPHRGAGELFF
>TRBV2|TRBJ2-7|TRBD2|NA
TGTGCCAGCAGTGAAGCAGGGGGGACTAGCGCCGTCTCTTACGAGCAGTACTTC
CASSEAGGTSAVSYEQYF
>TRBV7-9|TRBJ2-7|TRBD2|many
TGTGCCAGCAGCTCGAGGACTAGCGGGGAGATAGGTTCTGACGAGCAGTACTTC
CASSSRTSGEIGSDEQYF